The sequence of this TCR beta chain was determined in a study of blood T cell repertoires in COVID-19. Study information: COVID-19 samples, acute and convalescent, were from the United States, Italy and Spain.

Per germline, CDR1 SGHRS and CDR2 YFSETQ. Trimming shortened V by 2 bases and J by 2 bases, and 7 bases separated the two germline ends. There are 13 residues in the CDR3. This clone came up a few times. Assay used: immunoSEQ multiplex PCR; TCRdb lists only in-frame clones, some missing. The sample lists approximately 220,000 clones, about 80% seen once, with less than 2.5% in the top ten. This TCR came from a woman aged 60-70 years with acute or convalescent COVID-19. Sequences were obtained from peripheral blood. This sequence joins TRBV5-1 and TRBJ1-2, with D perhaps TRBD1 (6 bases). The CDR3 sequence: CASSFGQNYGYTF. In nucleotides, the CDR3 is TGCGCCAGCAGCTTTGGACAGAACTATGGCTACACCTTC.